Given below is one TCR beta chain in context. Here immunoSEQ multiplex PCR was the method, and the copy in TCRdb shows in-frame clones only, minus some. The data hold approximately 190,000 clones, with 60% to 85% observed a single time. This sample was taken from a study of blood T cell repertoires in COVID-19. The material sequenced was peripheral blood. This receptor was taken from a man aged 60 to 75 with active or convalescent COVID-19.

CDR3 bases: TGTGCCAGCAGCCGAGGCTTAGGTTACTACGAGCAGTACTTC. This encodes CASSRGLGYYEQYF. V usage is TRBV3-1 (or the pseudogene TRBV3-2) and J usage is TRBJ2-7; D is undetermined. The CDR3 runs 14 residues. CDR1 LGHDT and CDR2 YNNKEL come from the germline V gene (reference sequence). Deletions cut 4 bases from V and 3 bases from J, with 13 bases between.